One TCR beta chain is described in this entry. These data originate in a study of T cell changes during pregnancy in multiple sclerosis. Germline lookup yields CDR1 SNHLY and CDR2 FYNNEI. The ends were cut back, 3 bases at V and 0 bases at J, with 8 bases in the middle. This CDR3 is 14 amino acids long. Sequencing was performed with immunoSEQ multiplex PCR; in TCRdb, only in-frame clones are kept and a portion is missing. The sample yields 70,000 to 95,000 clones, just over 90% seen once. The TCR was taken from a female donor with multiple sclerosis, enrolled in a pregnancy study. Sequencing was performed on peripheral blood, taken in the second trimester of pregnancy. This sequence joins TRBV2 and TRBJ1-1; D gene uncertain. CDR3 sequence reads: CASSEYIVNTEAFF. CDR3 DNA sequence: TGTGCCAGCAGTGAGTACATTGTGAACACTGAAGCTTTCTTT.